This T cell receptor beta chain was captured by sequencing in a study of blood T cell repertoires in COVID-19. As originally analysed: How many nucleated cells were present was estimated from reference gene primer amplification. The repertoire was sequenced with immunoSEQ multiplex PCR; TCRdb's copy has only in-frame clones and lacks some. V and J calls plus clone size are reproduced from that table; the DNA served to infer D and trimming. The sample lists 55,000 to 75,000 clones, approximately 83% occurring once. This CDR3 contains 13 residues. V dropped 4 bases and J dropped 6; count of bases not matched to a gene: 5.

The sequencing input was peripheral blood. The TCR originated in a man older than 75 with COVID-19, enrolled during active disease. The rearrangement uses TRBV5-7 and TRBJ1-2, with 8 bases matching TRBD1. TRBV5-7 is treated as an ORF (open reading frame) with a function not yet certain. The CDR3 nucleotides read TGTGCCAGCAGCCGGGACAGGCGGGATGGCTACACCTTC. It codes for CASSRDRRDGYTF.